A selection of T cell receptor beta chains follows, all from one sample in a study of OX40 agonist ivuxolimab in advanced cancers. The data were produced by immunoSEQ multiplex PCR, yet TCRdb's version contains in-frame clones alone and is incomplete. The sample yields tens of thousands of clones, 89% seen once. This material consisted of CD4+ or CD8+ T cells sorted from blood, taken in a trial of the OX40 agonist ivuxolimab. The receptors here all came from an adult with an advanced solid tumor such as melanoma, head and neck, liver or kidney cancer. CDR3s include the opening cysteine and the closing phenylalanine or tryptophan. D genes are given only for firm matches. Expanded clones get a size class; other rows say once, few or many, or leave the size out.

J: TRBJ1-1
V: TRBV7-2
D: -
size: -
CDR3: CASRGAYRYTEAFF
DNA: TGTGCCAGCAGGGGGGCATACAGGTACACTGAAGCTTTCTTT

J: TRBJ1-4
V: TRBV6-6
D: -
size: few
CDR3: CASTPNRSNEKLFF
DNA: TGTGCCAGCACCCCAAACAGGTCTAATGAAAAACTGTTTTTT

J: TRBJ2-7
V: TRBV5-6
D: -
size: -
CDR3: CASTNFAGTPGEQYF
DNA: TGTGCCAGCACAAACTTTGCCGGGACCCCGGGGGAGCAGTACTTC

J: TRBJ2-1
V: TRBV7-9
D: -
size: -
CDR3: CASSLESGAGPYNEQFF
DNA: TGTGCCAGCAGCTTAGAATCTGGCGCGGGGCCCTACAATGAGCAGTTCTTC

J: TRBJ2-1
V: TRBV7-6
D: TRBD1
size: -
CDR3: CASSLATGNNEQFF
DNA: TGTGCCAGCAGCTTGGCGACAGGGAACAATGAGCAGTTCTTC

J: TRBJ1-1
V: TRBV28
D: TRBD1
size: -
CDR3: CASSLGTGGSNTEAFF
DNA: TGTGCCAGCAGTTTAGGGACAGGGGGCAGTAACACTGAAGCTTTCTTT

J: TRBJ2-2
V: TRBV18
D: TRBD1
size: -
CDR3: CASSKPGQTTGELFF
DNA: TGTGCCAGCTCCAAGCCGGGACAGACCACCGGGGAGCTGTTTTTT

J: TRBJ1-2
V: TRBV4-3
D: -
size: -
CDR3: CASSHELGGGYTF
DNA: TGCGCCAGCAGCCACGAACTTGGCGGAGGCTACACCTTC

J: TRBJ2-5
V: TRBV7-2
D: TRBD1
size: -
CDR3: CASSLAGRGRGETQYF
DNA: TGTGCCAGCAGCTTAGCCGGCAGGGGGCGCGGAGAGACCCAGTACTTC

J: TRBJ2-5
V: TRBV7-2
D: -
size: -
CDR3: CASSLPNPVQETQYF
DNA: TGTGCCAGCAGCTTACCAAATCCAGTCCAAGAGACCCAGTACTTC

J: TRBJ2-1
V: TRBV11-2
D: TRBD2
size: -
CDR3: CASSWTSYNEQFF
DNA: TGTGCCAGCAGCTGGACTAGCTACAATGAGCAGTTCTTC

J: TRBJ1-1
V: TRBV5-1
D: -
size: -
CDR3: CASSYRPGNTEAFF
DNA: TGCGCCAGCAGCTACCGACCTGGGAACACTGAAGCTTTCTTT

J: TRBJ1-1
V: TRBV30
D: -
size: -
CDR3: CAWRRAVNTEAFF
DNA: TGTGCCTGGAGAAGGGCAGTAAACACTGAAGCTTTCTTT

J: TRBJ2-1
V: TRBV19
D: TRBD2
size: -
CDR3: CASSPGLARNEQFF
DNA: TGTGCCAGTAGTCCGGGACTAGCGCGAAATGAGCAGTTCTTC

J: TRBJ1-5
V: TRBV11-3
D: TRBD1
size: -
CDR3: CASSLDDRGGNQPQHF
DNA: TGTGCCAGCAGCTTAGATGACAGGGGAGGCAATCAGCCCCAGCATTTT

J: TRBJ1-1
V: TRBV4-3
D: -
size: once
CDR3: CASSPLSEGRTEAFF
DNA: TGCGCCAGCAGCCCCCTGTCGGAGGGGAGGACTGAAGCTTTCTTT

J: TRBJ2-1
V: TRBV5-4
D: -
size: -
CDR3: CASSHTGYNEQFF
DNA: TGTGCCAGCAGCCACACAGGGTACAATGAGCAGTTCTTC

J: TRBJ2-1
V: TRBV4-1
D: -
size: -
CDR3: CASSLSVEEQFF
DNA: TGCGCCAGCAGCCTTTCAGTGGAGGAGCAGTTCTTC

J: TRBJ1-2
V: TRBV11-2
D: TRBD1
size: -
CDR3: CASSPMTGFYGYTF
DNA: TGTGCCAGCAGCCCCATGACAGGGTTCTATGGCTACACCTTC

J: TRBJ1-3
V: TRBV5-1
D: -
size: -
CDR3: CASSLGQGSSGNTIYF
DNA: TGCGCCAGCAGCTTGGGGCAGGGAAGCTCTGGAAACACCATATATTTT

J: TRBJ1-5
V: TRBV5-1
D: -
size: -
CDR3: CASSLAGISNQPQHF
DNA: TGCGCCAGCAGCTTGGCCGGGATTAGCAATCAGCCCCAGCATTTT

J: TRBJ2-2
V: TRBV7-2
D: TRBD2
size: once
CDR3: CASSSDLGGTGELFF
DNA: TGTGCCAGCAGCTCCGACTTGGGGGGGACCGGGGAGCTGTTTTTT

J: TRBJ2-1
V: TRBV7-9
D: -
size: -
CDR3: CASSPGIGQSSYNEQFF
DNA: TGTGCCAGCAGTCCAGGGATAGGGCAGAGCTCCTACAATGAGCAGTTCTTC

J: TRBJ2-7
V: TRBV4-2
D: -
size: -
CDR3: CASSQDLSQGPYEQYF
DNA: TGTGCCAGCAGCCAAGATCTGAGCCAGGGACCCTACGAGCAGTACTTC

J: TRBJ1-3
V: TRBV7-2
D: -
size: -
CDR3: CASASQTRAISGNTIYF
DNA: TGTGCCAGCGCTAGCCAGACCCGGGCGATCTCTGGAAACACCATATATTTT

J: TRBJ1-1
V: TRBV30
D: -
size: -
CDR3: CAWNFNLNTEAFF
DNA: TGTGCCTGGAACTTTAATTTGAACACTGAAGCTTTCTTT

J: TRBJ2-1
V: TRBV9
D: TRBD1
size: -
CDR3: CASSLARGPYNEQFF
DNA: TGTGCCAGCAGCCTCGCCAGGGGGCCTTACAATGAGCAGTTCTTC

J: TRBJ2-6
V: TRBV19
D: -
size: -
CDR3: CASTYTRETGLLGGANVLTF
DNA: TGTGCCAGTACTTATACGCGTGAGACAGGACTCTTAGGGGGGGCCAACGTCCTGACTTTC

J: TRBJ2-7
V: TRBV11-2
D: TRBD2
size: -
CDR3: CASSRTSGRRGEQYF
DNA: TGTGCCAGCAGCCGAACTAGCGGGAGACGGGGAGAGCAGTACTTC

J: TRBJ2-6
V: TRBV4-2
D: TRBD1
size: -
CDR3: CASSQVPLQGAAGANVLTF
DNA: TGTGCCAGCAGCCAAGTCCCGCTTCAGGGGGCAGCCGGGGCCAACGTCCTGACTTTC

J: TRBJ2-4
V: TRBV5-1
D: TRBD2
size: -
CDR3: CASSLGGGRARDIQYF
DNA: TGCGCCAGCAGCTTGGGAGGCGGGAGGGCCCGGGACATTCAGTACTTC

J: TRBJ1-2
V: TRBV30
D: TRBD1
size: -
CDR3: CAWSIGTGGYGYTF
DNA: TGTGCCTGGAGTATCGGGACAGGCGGGTATGGCTACACCTTC

J: TRBJ2-7
V: TRBV4-2
D: TRBD2
size: -
CDR3: CASSQALGTSSYEQYF
DNA: TGTGCCAGCAGCCAAGCCCTAGGGACTAGCTCCTACGAGCAGTACTTC

J: TRBJ1-5
V: TRBV6-1
D: -
size: -
CDR3: CASALGDQPQHF
DNA: TGTGCCAGCGCCCTGGGAGATCAGCCCCAGCATTTT

J: TRBJ2-7
V: TRBV19
D: -
size: -
CDR3: CASSIRQGYDEQYF
DNA: TGTGCCAGTAGTATACGCCAGGGATACGACGAGCAGTACTTC

J: TRBJ1-5
V: TRBV5-6
D: -
size: -
CDR3: CASSLSANQPQHF
DNA: TGTGCCAGCAGCCTAAGCGCAAATCAGCCCCAGCATTTT

J: TRBJ2-7
V: TRBV7-3
D: -
size: -
CDR3: CASSLEKGYEQYF
DNA: TGTGCCAGCAGCTTAGAGAAGGGCTACGAGCAGTACTTC

J: TRBJ2-7
V: TRBV30
D: -
size: -
CDR3: CAWSVQGVEQYF
DNA: TGTGCCTGGAGTGTGCAAGGGGTCGAGCAGTACTTC

J: TRBJ1-1
V: TRBV11-2
D: TRBD1
size: -
CDR3: CASSLGQGSTEAFF
DNA: TGTGCCAGCAGCCTCGGACAGGGATCCACTGAAGCTTTCTTT

J: TRBJ1-1
V: TRBV9
D: -
size: -
CDR3: CASSVGGDTEAFF
DNA: TGTGCCAGCAGCGTAGGAGGTGACACTGAAGCTTTCTTT